This T cell receptor (beta chain) was recorded in a study of blood T cell repertoires in COVID-19. At the level of the study: The United States, Italy and Spain provided the acute and convalescent COVID-19 samples. Sources were T cells, B-cell-depleted T cells, or PBMCs; the material itself was cDNA or gDNA.

Original analysis: Amplifying reference gene primers gave estimates of nucleated cell counts. Method: immunoSEQ multiplex PCR; TCRdb's copy keeps in-frame clones and lacks some. That table is the source of V, J and clone size, and D and trimming were worked out from the DNA. The sample records about 110,000 clones, 75% to 90% being singletons. In germline, CDR1 is SGHRS, CDR2 YFSETQ. Trimming stripped 0 bases from V and 5 bases from J, with 14 bases between. The CDR3 runs 15 residues. The source of this sequence is a woman of 80 years or more with acute or convalescent COVID-19. Source material: peripheral blood. The V and J genes are TRBV5-1 and TRBJ1-1, with a possible D match to TRBD1 (6 bases). The CDR3: CASSLDGGARTEAFF. CDR3 sequence (DNA): TGCGCCAGCAGCTTGGATGGGGGGGCGAGAACTGAAGCTTTCTTT.